This T cell receptor beta chain was recovered during a study of blood T cell repertoires in COVID-19. Study details: The cDNA or gDNA used as material had been derived from T cells, B-cell-depleted T cells, or PBMCs.

Study processing details: Using reference gene primer amplification, nucleated cell counts were estimated. Only in-frame clones appear in the TCRdb table, and some are missing; sequencing was by immunoSEQ multiplex PCR. Clonal size and the V and J genes are those of that table, whereas D and trimming came from the DNA. The data contain about 370,000 clones, around 87% of them singletons. Unmatched junction bases numbered 5, after V lost 3 bases and J lost 4 bases. This CDR3 is 14 amino acids long. Looked up from germline, CDR1 is SGDLS and CDR2 is YYNGEE. This receptor was taken from a young woman with COVID-19, enrolled during active disease. V and J are TRBV9 and TRBJ2-7, with 9 nucleotides matching TRBD2. The specimen sequenced was peripheral blood. CDR3 coding DNA: TGTGCCAGCAGCGAGGCCGCGGGAGGGTACGAGCAGTACTTC. Translated, it gives CASSEAAGGYEQYF.